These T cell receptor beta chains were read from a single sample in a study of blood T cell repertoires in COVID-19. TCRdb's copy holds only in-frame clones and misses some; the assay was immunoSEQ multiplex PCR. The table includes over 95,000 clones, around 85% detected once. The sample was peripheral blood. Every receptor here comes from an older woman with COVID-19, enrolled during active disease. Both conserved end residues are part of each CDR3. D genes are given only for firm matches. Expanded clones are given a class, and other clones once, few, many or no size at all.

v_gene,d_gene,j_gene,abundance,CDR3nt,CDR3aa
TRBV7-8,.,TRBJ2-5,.,TGTGCCAGCAGCCGAAGTAGGGGGACCTCAGAGACCCAGTACTTC,CASSRSRGTSETQYF
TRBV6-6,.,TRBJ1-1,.,TGTGCCAGCAGCTTACAGGGAATGAACACTGAAGCTTTCTTT,CASSLQGMNTEAFF
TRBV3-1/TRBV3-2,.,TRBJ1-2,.,TGTGCCAGCAGTATGGGGGCCCTCGACCGTAATGGCTACACCTTC,CASSMGALDRNGYTF
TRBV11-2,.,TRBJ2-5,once,TGTGCCAGCAGCTTCATAGAGGTGGAGACCCAGTACTTC,CASSFIEVETQYF
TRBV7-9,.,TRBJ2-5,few,TGTGCCAGCAGCTTAGAATGGGTAATAGGGGCAGAGACCCAGTACTTC,CASSLEWVIGAETQYF
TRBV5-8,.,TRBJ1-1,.,TGTGCCAGTAGGGTCACTGGGGAGGGGGACACTGAAGCTTTCTTT,CASRVTGEGDTEAFF
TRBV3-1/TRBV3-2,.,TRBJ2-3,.,TGTGCCAGCAGCCGGACCGTTAGCGGCACAGATACGCAGTATTTT,CASSRTVSGTDTQYF
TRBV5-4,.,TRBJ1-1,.,TGTGCCAGCAGCTTGGAGGAACAGGGGAACACTGAAGCTTTCTTT,CASSLEEQGNTEAFF
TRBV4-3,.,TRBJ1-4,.,TGCGCCAGCAGCCAAGATACTTCGGGGGATGCAGGTCGACCTGAAAAACTGTTTTTT,CASSQDTSGDAGRPEKLFF
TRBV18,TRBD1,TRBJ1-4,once,TGTGCCAGCTCACCGGGACAGGATGAAAAACTGTTTTTT,CASSPGQDEKLFF
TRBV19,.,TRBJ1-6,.,TGTGCCAGTAGTATAGTAGTGACAGCAGATTCACCCCTCCACTTT,CASSIVVTADSPLHF
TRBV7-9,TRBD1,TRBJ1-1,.,TGTGCCAGCAGCCAATCGCGAACCGGGACAGGCGTCGGGGCTTTCTTT,CASSQSRTGTGVGAFF
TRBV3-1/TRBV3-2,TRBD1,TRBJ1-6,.,TGTGCCAGCAGCCAAGATTGGCCGACAGGGGGAAATTATAATTCACCCCTCCACTTT,CASSQDWPTGGNYNSPLHF
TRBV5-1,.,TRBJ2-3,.,TGCGCCAGCAGCCTTACAGGGATCACAGATACGCAGTATTTT,CASSLTGITDTQYF
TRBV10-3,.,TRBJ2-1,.,TGTGCCATCGGGCTGTCCGGGGGACCCGAAAATGAGCAGTTCTTC,CAIGLSGGPENEQFF
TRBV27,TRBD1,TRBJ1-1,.,TGTGCCAGCAGCCAAGGACAGGGAAGGGAGAACTCTGAAGCTTTCTTT,CASSQGQGRENSEAFF
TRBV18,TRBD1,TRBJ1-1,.,TGTGCCAGCTCACCACCGAACAGGGGAGACACTGAAGCTTTCTTT,CASSPPNRGDTEAFF
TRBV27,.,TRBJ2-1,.,TGTGCCAGCAGTTTATCCGTCGGGAATGAGCAGTTCTTC,CASSLSVGNEQFF
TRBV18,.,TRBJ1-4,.,TGTGCCAGCTCACCATTCATGGACACTCCAAATGAAAAACTGTTTTTT,CASSPFMDTPNEKLFF
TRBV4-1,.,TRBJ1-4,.,TGCGCCAGCAGCCAAGATCAAGGGAGAGTTGAAAAACTGTTTTTT,CASSQDQGRVEKLFF
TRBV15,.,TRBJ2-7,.,TGTGCCACCAGCAAACGGACAGTAGGGGAGCAGTACTTC,CATSKRTVGEQYF
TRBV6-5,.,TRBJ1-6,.,TGTGCCAGCAGGGCAGGGTATAATTCACCCCTCCACTTT,CASRAGYNSPLHF
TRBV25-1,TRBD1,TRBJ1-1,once,TGTGCCAGCAAGGGACAGGGGAACACTGAAGCTTTCTTT,CASKGQGNTEAFF
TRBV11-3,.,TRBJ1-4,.,TGTGCCAGCAGCTTAGTTGTCACCGAGGAGACAGCCCTCTTGTTTTTT,CASSLVVTEETALLFF
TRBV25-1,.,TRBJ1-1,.,TGTGCCAGCAGTGTTACAGGCGGCACTGAAGCTTTCTTT,CASSVTGGTEAFF
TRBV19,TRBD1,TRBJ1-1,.,TGTGCCAGTAGATCCCCCCCAACAGGGGTGAACACTGAAGCTTTCTTT,CASRSPPTGVNTEAFF
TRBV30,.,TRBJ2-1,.,TGTGCTGGCGGCTCCAACTCCTACAATGAGCAGTTCTTC,CAGGSNSYNEQFF
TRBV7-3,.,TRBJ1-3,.,TGTGCCAGCAGCTTGGGGGCATGGTCCGGAAACACCATATATTTT,CASSLGAWSGNTIYF
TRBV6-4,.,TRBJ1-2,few,TGTGCCAGCAGTGACTCGAGAGGGATGAGCGGCTACACCTTC,CASSDSRGMSGYTF
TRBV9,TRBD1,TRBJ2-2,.,TGTGCCAGCAGCTACATGACAGGGGGCTCGAACACCGGGGAGCTGTTTTTT,CASSYMTGGSNTGELFF
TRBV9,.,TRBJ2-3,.,TGTGCCAGCAGCGTTAGCGGAGTCCCTAGCACAGATACGCAGTATTTT,CASSVSGVPSTDTQYF
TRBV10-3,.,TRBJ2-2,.,TGTGCCATCACCCAGGGGGGGGAGCTGTTTTTT,CAITQGGELFF
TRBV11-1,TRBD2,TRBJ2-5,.,TGTGCCAGCAGCACTAGCGGGGGGGTGGAGACCCAGTACTTC,CASSTSGGVETQYF
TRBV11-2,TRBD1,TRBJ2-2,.,TGTGCCAGCAGCCTGAACAGGGGCCTGGGGGAGCTGTTTTTT,CASSLNRGLGELFF
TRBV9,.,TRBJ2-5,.,TGTGCCAGCAGCGGCGATAAGGAGGCCGGGGAGACCCAGTACTTC,CASSGDKEAGETQYF
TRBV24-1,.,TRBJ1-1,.,TGTGCCACCAGGGGGTGGGGGGACACTGAAGCTTTCTTT,CATRGWGDTEAFF
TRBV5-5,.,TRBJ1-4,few,TGTGCCAGCAGCTCGACAGCAACTAATGAAAAACTGTTTTTT,CASSSTATNEKLFF
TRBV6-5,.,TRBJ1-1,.,TGTGCCATCACAGGTTACACTGAAGCTTTCTTT,CAITGYTEAFF
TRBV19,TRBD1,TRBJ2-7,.,TGTGCCAGTAGTACCTCCCGGGACAGTTACGAGCAGTACTTC,CASSTSRDSYEQYF
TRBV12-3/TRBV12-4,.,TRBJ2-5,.,TGTGCCAGCAGGGACAGCCCCCAAGAGACCCAGTACTTC,CASRDSPQETQYF
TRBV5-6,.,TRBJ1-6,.,TGTGCCAGCAGCGGCCATACAGGGTCAGTAAATTCACCCCTCCACTTT,CASSGHTGSVNSPLHF
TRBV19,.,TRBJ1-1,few,TGTGCCAGTAGTGGCCGGGACACTGAAGCTTTCTTT,CASSGRDTEAFF
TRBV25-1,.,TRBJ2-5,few,TGTGCCAGCAGTGTTGCGGGGCGGGAGACCCAGTACTTC,CASSVAGRETQYF
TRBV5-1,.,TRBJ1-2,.,TGCGCCAGCAGTTTCGCGTATAACTATGGCTACACCTTC,CASSFAYNYGYTF
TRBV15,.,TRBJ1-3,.,TGTGCCACCAGCAGAGTAGGGGGAACTGGAAACACCATATATTTT,CATSRVGGTGNTIYF
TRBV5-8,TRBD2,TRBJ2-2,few,TGTGCCAGCAGCTTGGGAAGCGGGGGGCTACAAGCGAACACCGGGGAGCTGTTTTTT,CASSLGSGGLQANTGELFF
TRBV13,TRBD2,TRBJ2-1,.,TGTGCCAGCAGCCGACGGTTAGGCGGGGGGGCAGAGGAGCAGTTCTTC,CASSRRLGGGAEEQFF
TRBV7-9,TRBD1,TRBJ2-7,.,TGTGCCAGCAGCTTGATCCGGGACAGAAATATTTACGAGCAGTACTTC,CASSLIRDRNIYEQYF
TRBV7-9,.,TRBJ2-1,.,TGTGCCAGCAGCTTAGGTTCTAACAATGAGCAGTTCTTC,CASSLGSNNEQFF
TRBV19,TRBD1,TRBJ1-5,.,TGTGCCAGTCAAGACAGGGGCTGGATTCAGCCCCAGCATTTT,CASQDRGWIQPQHF
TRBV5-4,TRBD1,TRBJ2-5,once,TGTGCCAGCAGCTTGGCCCGGGACAGACAAGAGACCCAGTACTTC,CASSLARDRQETQYF
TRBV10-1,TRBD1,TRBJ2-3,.,TGCGCCAGCAGTCCCAGACAGGGGGCTATAGATACGCAGTATTTT,CASSPRQGAIDTQYF
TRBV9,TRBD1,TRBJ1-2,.,TGTGCCAGCAGCGCCCAGGGGGCCCTTCCCTATGGCTACACCTTC,CASSAQGALPYGYTF
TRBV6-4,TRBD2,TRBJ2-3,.,TGTGCCAGCAGTGACTCGAGCGGGGGCACAGATACGCAGTATTTT,CASSDSSGGTDTQYF
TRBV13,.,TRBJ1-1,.,TGTGCCAGCAGTCCCCCGGGCCGGACTAGCGGCACTGAAGCTTTCTTT,CASSPPGRTSGTEAFF
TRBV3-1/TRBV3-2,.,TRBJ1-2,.,TGTGCCAGCAGCCCCTTTGGCGCGGGTAACTATGGCTACACCTTC,CASSPFGAGNYGYTF
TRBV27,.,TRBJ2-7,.,TGTGCCAGCAGTTTAAGGCAGGGGGGCTACGAGCAGTACTTC,CASSLRQGGYEQYF
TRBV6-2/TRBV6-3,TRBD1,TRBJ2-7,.,TGTGCCAGCAGTCGGACAGGGGGATTCGTATACGAGCAGTACTTC,CASSRTGGFVYEQYF
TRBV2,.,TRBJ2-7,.,TGTGCCAGCTGTCGACGAGAGGCGGGTGTCGCCCACGAGCAGTACTTC,CASCRREAGVAHEQYF
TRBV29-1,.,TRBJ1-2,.,TGCAGCGTTCTACAGGGAGAGACTAACTATGGCTACACCTTC,CSVLQGETNYGYTF